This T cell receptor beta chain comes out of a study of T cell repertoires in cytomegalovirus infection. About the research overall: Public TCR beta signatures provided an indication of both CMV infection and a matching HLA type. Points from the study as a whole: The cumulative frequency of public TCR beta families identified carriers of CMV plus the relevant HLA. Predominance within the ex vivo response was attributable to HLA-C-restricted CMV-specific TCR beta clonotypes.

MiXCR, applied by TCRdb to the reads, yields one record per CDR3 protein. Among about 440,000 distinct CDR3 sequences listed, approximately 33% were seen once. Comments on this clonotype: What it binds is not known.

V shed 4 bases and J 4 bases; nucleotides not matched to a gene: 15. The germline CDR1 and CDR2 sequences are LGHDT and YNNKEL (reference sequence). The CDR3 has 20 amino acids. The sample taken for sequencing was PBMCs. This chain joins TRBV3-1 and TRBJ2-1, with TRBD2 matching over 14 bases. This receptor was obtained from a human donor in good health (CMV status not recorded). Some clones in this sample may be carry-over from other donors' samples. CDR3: CASSPRPNGLAGGAYNEQFF. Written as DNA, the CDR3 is TGTGCCAGCAGCCCAAGACCCAATGGACTAGCGGGGGGTGCGTACAATGAGCAGTTCTTC.